A single sample gave rise to the 21 T cell receptor beta chains below, sequenced in a study of Graves' ophthalmopathy and Graves' hyperthyroidism. The authors amplified TCR beta CDR3 regions, and they did so from RNA transcripts for repertoire sequencing. An opening RT-PCR round employed HTBI primers and preceded a second-round multiplex PCR. TCRdb re-analysed the multiplex PCR reads in MiXCR, keeping a single row per CDR3 protein. The table includes approximately 380,000 distinct CDR3 sequences, under 25% detected once. The specimen was peripheral blood. These receptors all come from a woman under 30 with stable Graves' hyperthyroidism.

This clonotype was counted only a few times. This sequence joins TRBV3-1 and TRBJ1-5; D gene uncertain. The CDR3 is 15 amino acids. The V and J ends lost 0 bases and 8 bases respectively, with 14 bases between them. CDR1 and CDR2 from the germline V gene are LGHDT and YNNKEL (reference sequence). In DNA form, the CDR3 reads TGTGCCAGCAGCCAAGATTTGGCGGATGGGGAGCCCCAGCATTTT. Its protein is CASSQDLADGEPQHF.

This clonotype was recorded a few times. The gene calls are TRBV3-1 and TRBJ1-1; 7 bases are shared with TRBD1. The CDR3 runs to 14 residues. Germline CDR1 LGHDT, CDR2 YNNKEL (reference sequence). The ends lost 3 bases at V and 2 bases at J; junction bases unmatched: 3. The chain's CDR3 is CASSQRDSNTEAFF. The CDR3 region has the DNA TGTGCCAGCAGCCAGAGGGACAGCAACACTGAAGCTTTCTTT. The entire variable domain, with the rest obtained from reference TRBV3-1 and TRBJ1-1, is as follows: DTAVSQTPKYLVTQMGNDKSIKCEQNLGHDTMYWYKQDSKKFLKIMFSYNNKELIINETVPNRFSPKSPDKAHLNLHINSLELGDSAVYFCASSQRDSNTEAFFGQGTRLTVV.

The sample holds many counts of this clonotype. The chain combines TRBV6-1 with TRBJ2-7; D tentatively fits TRBD1 or TRBD2 (5 bases each). CDR1 and CDR2 (germline): MNHNS, SASEGT. The CDR3 contains 13 residues. The V end lost 9 bases, the J end lost 2 bases, and 14 bases lay between the germline ends. The CDR3 region has the DNA TGTGCCAGTGCAGGGCTAGCCACCTACGAGCAGTACTTC. It encodes CASAGLATYEQYF.

The genes are TRBV6-1 and TRBJ1-1, with TRBD1 identical over 8 bases. Germline V gene data show CDR1 as MNHNS and CDR2 as SASEGT. There are 14 residues in the CDR3. Losses at the gene ends were 10 bases for V and 8 bases for J; bases not matched to a gene: 15. For the CDR3, the DNA is TGTGCCACCACTCCAAACCCAGGACAGGGAGAAGCTTTCTTT. Translating it yields CATTPNPGQGEAFF.

This clonotype was detected ten times or more. The chain recombines TRBV28 with TRBJ1-3; D might be TRBD1 (6 bases). The V end was cut by 4 bases, the J end by 7 bases, with 23 bases between. The germline gives CDR1 MDHEN, CDR2 SYDVKM. The CDR3 is 17 amino acids. CDR3 sequence (DNA): TGTGCCAGCAGTTCGGGGGACAACTTCGGCGCGGTGAACACCATATATTTT. Encoded protein: CASSSGDNFGAVNTIYF.

This clonotype was detected many times. The chain links TRBV7-8 to TRBJ2-7; 9 positions agree with TRBD1. V shed 5 bases, J shed 2 bases, and the junction held 7 bases outside the gene matches. Germline CDR1 and CDR2: SGHVS and FQNEAQ. The CDR3 extends over 15 amino acids. CDR3 DNA sequence: TGTGCCAGCAGCGTCCGGGACAGGGCTACCTACGAGCAGTACTTC. Its translation is CASSVRDRATYEQYF.

This chain connects TRBV7-9 to TRBJ2-5; weak D call: TRBD2 (6 bases). CDR1 is SEHNR, CDR2 FQNEAQ, per germline (reference sequence). The length of the CDR3 is 15 residues. V lost 3 bases to trimming and J lost 4 bases, with 15 bases between them. In DNA, the CDR3 is TGTGCCAGCAGCTTTGGTCTGCGGGGATTAGAGACCCAGTACTTC. It yields the protein CASSFGLRGLETQYF.

This clonotype was observed at least ten times. The genes are TRBV2 and TRBJ1-5; D uncertain. This CDR3 is built from 15 residues. The V gene lost 1 base and the J gene lost 4 bases, with 11 bases spanning the gap. Looked up from germline, CDR1 is SNHLY and CDR2 is FYNNEI. CDR3 in amino acids: CASSEVWVRNQPQHF. CDR3 sequence (DNA): TGTGCCAGCAGTGAAGTTTGGGTTCGTAATCAGCCCCAGCATTTT.

The rearrangement links TRBV28 to TRBJ2-5; 8 bases are a match to TRBD2. Germline CDR1 and CDR2: MDHEN and SYDVKM. J was trimmed by 5 bases and V by 8 bases; bases with no gene match: 19. The CDR3 covers 17 residues. Here the CDR3 reads CASQRPGSGSRRETQYF. CDR3 in DNA: TGTGCCAGCCAAAGACCCGGGAGCGGGAGTAGGAGGGAGACCCAGTACTTC.

This clonotype was counted many times. J is TRBJ1-1 and V is TRBV12-3 or TRBV12-4; 8 bases are shared with TRBD1. The CDR3 is 16 residues long. Losses at the gene ends were 5 bases for V and 3 bases for J; bases not matched to a gene: 11. The CDR3 reads CASSRGAGGRDTEAFF. CDR3 coding DNA: TGTGCCAGCAGTCGAGGGGCAGGGGGCAGGGACACTGAAGCTTTCTTT.

The chain recombines TRBV7-6 with TRBJ1-1, with 7 bases aligning to TRBD1. The CDR3 sequence is 14 residues long. The germline gives CDR1 SGHVS, CDR2 FNYEAQ. V lost 5 bases, J lost 7 bases, and 10 bases stayed unmatched. The CDR3 bases are TGTGCCAGCAGCCCCAATCGATGGGACAGTGAAGCTTTCTTT. Amino acid sequence: CASSPNRWDSEAFF.

This clonotype was recorded many times. This chain links TRBV18 with TRBJ1-1; no clear D gene. The CDR3 sequence is 14 residues long. Trimming cost V 2 bases and J 8 bases, with 15 bases left between them. Germline assignment: CDR1 KGHSH and CDR2 LQKENI. As DNA, the CDR3 is TGTGCCAGCTCACCAGGTTGGGGAGGGCCCGAAGCTTTCTTT. It encodes CASSPGWGGPEAFF.

The sample holds many counts of this clonotype. The CDR3 region has the DNA TGTGCCAGTAGCCAAAGAGCGGGACTCCCTTCCTACGAGCAGTACTTC. Translated, it gives CASSQRAGLPSYEQYF. The chain carries TRBV19 and TRBJ2-7; 7 bases are shared with TRBD2. The ends lost 6 bases at V and 1 base at J; junction bases unmatched: 12. Looked up from germline, CDR1 is LNHDA and CDR2 is SQIVND (reference sequence). The CDR3 is 16 residues long. Full variable domain (outside the CDR3, taken from reference TRBV19 and TRBJ2-7): DGGITQSPKYLFRKEGQNVTLSCEQNLNHDAMYWYRQDPGQGLRLIYYSQIVNDFQKGDIAEGYSVSREKKESFPLTVTSAQKNPTAFYLCASSQRAGLPSYEQYFGPGTRLTVT.

The sample holds many counts of this clonotype. V gene TRBV19 combines with J gene TRBJ1-2; D is ambiguous. Germline values: CDR1 LNHDA, CDR2 SQIVND (reference sequence). CDR3 length equals 14 residues. Between the trimmed V and J ends, which lost 2 bases and 3 bases, there was a span of 10 bases. CDR3 residues: CASSIKGFHYGYTF. The CDR3 nucleotides are TGTGCCAGTAGTATAAAAGGGTTTCACTATGGCTACACCTTC.

Ten or more counts support this clonotype. CDR3 bases: TGTGCCAGCAGTTTATCGGGGTCCGTTGAGCAGTACTTC. Encoded protein: CASSLSGSVEQYF. The chain uses TRBV27 and TRBJ2-7, with D unresolved. Germline CDR1 reads MNHEY; CDR2 reads SMNVEV (reference sequence). The CDR3 totals 13 residues. Trimming pared 0 bases from V and 7 bases from J, leaving 10 bases between.

The chain has TRBV6-2 or TRBV6-3 and TRBJ2-7; D gene uncertain. The CDR3 totals 15 residues. Germline loops: CDR1 MNHEY, CDR2 SVGEGT. V shed 2 bases and J shed 3 bases, with 14 bases lying between them. The CDR3 coding sequence is TGTGCCAGCAGTTACCGGACCGGGCCTTTCTACGAGCAGTACTTC. Translation: CASSYRTGPFYEQYF.

Within the sample, this clonotype is medium-sized. V gene TRBV15 combines with J gene TRBJ2-7; 8 nucleotides align to TRBD1. CDR3 length: 14 amino acids. Trimming removed 0 bases from V and 4 bases from J; junction bases left unmatched: 2. CDR1 is LNHNV and CDR2 is YYDKDF in the germline V gene (reference sequence). Here the CDR3 DNA reads TGTGCCACCAGCAGAGAGCAGGGGGCGTACGAGCAGTACTTC. Translated, it gives CATSREQGAYEQYF.

V gene TRBV4-1 combines with J gene TRBJ2-7; D perhaps matches TRBD2 (6 bases). With 1 base removed from V and 0 bases from J, the gap between germline ends came to 22 bases. The V gene's germline CDR1 is MGHRA and CDR2 YSYEKL. This CDR3 spans 19 amino acids. In DNA form, the CDR3 reads TGCGCCAGCAGCCAAGCCAGGTGGTCCACTTCCGGGAGCTCCTACGAGCAGTACTTC. Translating it yields CASSQARWSTSGSSYEQYF.

This clonotype was seen many times. The chain combines TRBV2 with TRBJ2-4; D may be TRBD2 (5 bases). This CDR3 is 12 amino acids long. Trimming took 6 bases from V and 9 from J, leaving 12 bases between them. CDR1 and CDR2 (germline): SNHLY, FYNNEI. The chain's CDR3 is CASRLRVGIQYF. The CDR3 bases are TGTGCCAGCAGGTTGAGGGTTGGCATTCAGTACTTC.

This clonotype was found a few times. The J gene is TRBJ2-5, the V gene TRBV6-4; no clear D gene. V lost 3 bases to trimming and J lost 0 bases, with 8 bases between them. Germline CDR1 MRHNA, CDR2 SNTAGT. This CDR3 has 14 amino acids. The chain's CDR3 is CASSDGADQETQYF. CDR3 bases: TGTGCCAGCAGTGATGGTGCAGACCAAGAGACCCAGTACTTC.

The chain uses TRBV9 and TRBJ2-2; D perhaps matches TRBD2 (6 bases). Germline CDR1 reads SGDLS; CDR2 reads YYNGEE. The CDR3 is 14 amino acids. The V gene lost 3 bases and the J gene lost 7 bases, with 13 bases spanning the gap. The CDR3 DNA follows: TGTGCCAGCAGCGGGGGACTGAGCGGCGGGGAGCTGTTTTTT. Encoded protein: CASSGGLSGGELFF.